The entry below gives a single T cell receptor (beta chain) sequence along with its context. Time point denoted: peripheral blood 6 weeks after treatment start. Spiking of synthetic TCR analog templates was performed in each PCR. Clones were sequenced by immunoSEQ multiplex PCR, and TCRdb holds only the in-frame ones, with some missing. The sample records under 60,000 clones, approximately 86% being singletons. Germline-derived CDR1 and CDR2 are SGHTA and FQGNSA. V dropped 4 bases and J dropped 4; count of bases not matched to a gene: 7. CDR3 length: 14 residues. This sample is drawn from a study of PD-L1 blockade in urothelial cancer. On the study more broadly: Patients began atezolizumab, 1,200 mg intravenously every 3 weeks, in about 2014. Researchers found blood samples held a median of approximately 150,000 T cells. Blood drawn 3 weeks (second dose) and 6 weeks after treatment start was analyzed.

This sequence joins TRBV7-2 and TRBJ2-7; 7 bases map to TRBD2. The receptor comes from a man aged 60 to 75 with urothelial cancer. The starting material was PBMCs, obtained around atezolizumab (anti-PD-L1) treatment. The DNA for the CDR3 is TGTGCCAGCAGCTGGGCTAGCGGCCAGTACGAGCAGTACTTC. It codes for CASSWASGQYEQYF.